Listed below are T cell receptor beta chains from one sample, sequenced in a study of cytomegalovirus exposure and HLA in healthy donors. Sequencing was performed with immunoSEQ multiplex PCR; in TCRdb, only in-frame clones are kept and a portion is missing. The profile shows around 150,000 clones, 75% to 80% of them singletons. Sequencing input: PBMCs. These receptors all stem from a woman in her forties in good health and CMV-seronegative. CDR3s include the opening cysteine and the closing phenylalanine or tryptophan. D genes are given only for firm matches. The listing skips clone size in some rows; elsewhere it reads once, few, many or a size class.

V gene,J gene,D gene,clone size,CDR3 protein,CDR3 DNA
TRBV10-1,TRBJ2-6,TRBD2,NA,CASSGTSGGSGANVLTF,TGCGCCAGCAGTGGGACTAGCGGGGGCTCTGGGGCCAACGTCCTGACTTTC
TRBV7-9,TRBJ2-3,NA,once,CSSSSTRDTQYF,TGTTCCAGCAGCTCGACCAGGGATACGCAGTATTTT
TRBV7-2,TRBJ2-7,NA,NA,CASSLDYITYEQYF,TGTGCCAGCAGCTTGGACTACATAACCTACGAGCAGTACTTC
TRBV4-1,TRBJ2-7,NA,NA,CASRDSATTYEQYF,TGCGCCAGCAGGGACAGCGCTACCACCTACGAGCAGTACTTC
TRBV2,TRBJ1-2,TRBD1,once,CARGQGANNYGYTF,TGTGCCAGGGGACAGGGGGCGAATAACTATGGCTACACCTTC
TRBV2,TRBJ2-7,TRBD2,once,CASSAGLGYEQYF,TGTGCCAGCAGTGCAGGACTAGGCTACGAGCAGTACTTC
TRBV6-5,TRBJ1-5,TRBD1,NA,CASSRGTGVNQPQHF,TGTGCCAGCAGCCGGGGGACAGGAGTCAATCAGCCCCAGCATTTT
TRBV7-9,TRBJ1-1,TRBD1,few,CASSRSGTGEAFF,TGTGCCAGCAGTCGATCCGGGACAGGGGAGGCTTTCTTT
TRBV7-9,TRBJ1-3,TRBD1,NA,CASSGRSGQGNCF,TGTGCCAGCAGCGGACGGTCGGGACAGGGGAATTGTTTT
TRBV5-1,TRBJ1-1,NA,NA,CASTGGQINTEAFF,TGCGCCAGCACCGGAGGGCAGATAAACACTGAAGCTTTCTTT
TRBV10-1,TRBJ2-5,NA,NA,CASLCGGSQETQYF,TGCGCCAGCCTATGTGGGGGGTCCCAAGAGACCCAGTACTTC
TRBV19,TRBJ2-5,NA,NA,CASSIVLGDQETQYF,TGTGCCAGTAGTATAGTGCTGGGAGACCAAGAGACCCAGTACTTC
TRBV7-9,TRBJ1-2,NA,NA,CASRGLEGANNYGYTF,TGTGCCAGCAGGGGACTGGAAGGGGCGAATAACTATGGCTACACCTTC
TRBV19,TRBJ2-7,TRBD1,NA,CASSILTGVVHEQYF,TGTGCCAGTAGTATTTTGACAGGGGTTGTCCACGAGCAGTACTTC
TRBV2,TRBJ1-1,TRBD1,NA,CASSRWDSLSNTEAFF,TGTGCCAGCAGCCGCTGGGACAGCTTATCGAACACTGAAGCTTTCTTT
TRBV25-1,TRBJ2-5,NA,NA,CASSEVRGGETQYF,TGTGCCAGCAGTGAGGTCAGGGGAGGGGAGACCCAGTACTTC
TRBV19,TRBJ2-6,NA,NA,CASSIGGGRSGANVLTF,TGTGCCAGTAGTATAGGAGGAGGGCGATCTGGGGCCAACGTCCTGACTTTC
TRBV4-1,TRBJ1-1,NA,once,CASSPGGTEAFF,TGCGCCAGCAGCCCCGGTGGCACTGAAGCTTTCTTT
TRBV10-3,TRBJ2-3,TRBD2,NA,CATRGGGATDTQYF,TGTGCCACGCGGGGGGGCGGGGCCACAGATACGCAGTATTTT
TRBV7-9,TRBJ1-1,NA,NA,CASSPMTGMNTEAFF,TGTGCCAGCAGCCCGATGACAGGAATGAACACTGAAGCTTTCTTT
TRBV11-2,TRBJ1-5,TRBD1,NA,CASSFRTGGIGQPQHF,TGTGCCAGCAGCTTCCGGACAGGGGGGATAGGTCAGCCCCAGCATTTT
TRBV6-5,TRBJ1-1,NA,NA,CASMDQGLPNTEAFF,TGTGCCAGCATGGACCAGGGGCTGCCGAACACTGAAGCTTTCTTT